This entry lists 13 T cell receptor beta chains sequenced from one sample in a study of OX40 agonist ivuxolimab in advanced cancers. The table came from immunoSEQ multiplex PCR; TCRdb's copy has only in-frame clones and leaves some out. This repertoire shows about 50,000 clones, 85% to 95% found once; its top ten account for almost 25%. The sample in question was CD4+ or CD8+ T cells sorted from blood, obtained in a trial of the OX40 agonist ivuxolimab. The source is an adult with an advanced solid tumor such as melanoma, head and neck, liver or kidney cancer.

The chain couples TRBV6-5 to TRBJ2-7; 9 nucleotides line up with TRBD1. This CDR3 is 14 amino acids long. Germline CDR1 MNHEY, CDR2 SVGAGI. The junction had 3 bases not matched to a gene; V was cut back by 0 bases and J by 6 bases. This CDR3 reads CASSYSTGGSEQYF. CDR3 DNA sequence: TGTGCCAGCAGTTACTCCACAGGGGGCAGCGAGCAGTACTTC.

The gene calls are TRBV6-5 and TRBJ2-7, with D hard to call. This CDR3 is 15 amino acids long. Trimming cost V 2 bases and J 3 bases, with 14 bases left between them. Germline CDR1 is MNHEY and CDR2 is SVGAGI. The CDR3 DNA reads TGTGCCAGCAGTTACGACGCGAATCCTGACTACGAGCAGTACTTC. Amino acid sequence: CASSYDANPDYEQYF.

In this sample, this clone turned up once. The chain recombines TRBV7-9 with TRBJ2-1, with 7 positions matching TRBD1. J gave up 8 bases and V 1 base, and 8 bases lay outside the gene matches. In germline, CDR1 is SEHNR, CDR2 FQNEAQ (reference sequence). There are 15 residues in the CDR3. CDR3 DNA sequence: TGTGCCAGCAGCTTAGGAGGAGCAGGGGGTTATGAGCAGTTCTTC. Amino acids: CASSLGGAGGYEQFF.

This clone has just a few counts. The chain couples TRBV19 to TRBJ1-2, with unresolved D. This CDR3 has 15 amino acids. Germline CDR1 is LNHDA and CDR2 is SQIVND (reference sequence). V lost 0 bases to trimming and J lost 9 bases, with 17 bases between them. CDR3 nucleotides: TGTGCCAGTAGTATAGAAAGCCGAACCCCCCGGAGCTACACCTTC. Residues: CASSIESRTPRSYTF.

The J gene is TRBJ2-1, the V gene TRBV5-4; no clear D gene. The CDR3 totals 15 residues. Germline V gene lookup returns CDR1 SGHNT and CDR2 YYREEE (reference sequence). V lost 4 bases and J 2 bases, leaving 13 bases between the germline ends. CDR3 residues: CASSLDLSPYNEQFF. In DNA, the CDR3 is TGTGCCAGCAGCCTCGACTTAAGCCCCTACAATGAGCAGTTCTTC.

The J gene is TRBJ2-3, the V gene TRBV4-3; D may be TRBD2 (6 bases). CDR3 size: 14 residues. Germline loops: CDR1 LGHNA, CDR2 YSLEER. Trimming stripped 7 bases from V and 4 bases from J, with 15 bases between. The CDR3 DNA sequence: TGCGCCAGCACTAATCGAGGGGAGGCAGATACGCAGTATTTT. Translated, it gives CASTNRGEADTQYF.

This clone was observed a handful of times. Additional DNA sequences in this sample encode the identical CDR3. The chain links TRBV7-2 to TRBJ1-2; D unclear. The CDR3 has 11 residues. V lost 3 bases, J lost 6 bases, and 5 bases lay in between. The germline CDR1 and CDR2 sequences are SGHTA and FQGNSA. The chain's CDR3 is CASSLGDGYTF. DNA of the CDR3: TGTGCCAGCAGCTTGGGTGATGGCTACACCTTC.

The chain employs TRBV11-2 and TRBJ2-1; 9 nucleotides match TRBD1. This CDR3 comprises 18 residues. Germline V lookup: CDR1 SGHAT, CDR2 FQNNGV. With 4 bases clipped from V and 2 bases from J, the junction kept 12 bases outside the gene matches. Here the CDR3 DNA reads TGTGCCAGCAGCTCTGGGGGACAGGGCCGTTCCGCCTACAATGAGCAGTTCTTC. It translates to CASSSGGQGRSAYNEQFF.

The rearrangement joins TRBV10-3 to TRBJ1-1, with a possible D match to TRBD1 (6 bases). The CDR3 is made up of 14 amino acids. The germline V gene has CDR1 ENHRY and CDR2 SYGVKD. Trimming left V 7 bases short and J 3 bases short, with 15 bases between. In DNA form, the CDR3 reads TGTGCCATCAATGGTCGGGGGGCGGACACTGAAGCTTTCTTT. This translates into CAINGRGADTEAFF.

CDR3 DNA: TGTGCTAGTGGTTTGTCCCTCTCGGGGGAAAGATGGGTGAACACTGAAGCTTTCTTT. Protein product: CASGLSLSGERWVNTEAFF. The rearrangement joins TRBV12-5 to TRBJ1-1; D is possibly TRBD1 (5 bases). The CDR3 is 19 residues long. Trimming took off 2 bases at V and 0 bases at J, with 22 bases between the two ends. Germline V gene lookup returns CDR1 LGHNT and CDR2 FRNRAP.

The V call is TRBV7-9, the J call TRBJ1-3; the D is unclear. Germline CDR1 reads SEHNR; CDR2 reads FQNEAQ (reference sequence). The CDR3 runs 16 residues. The V end lost 5 bases, the J end lost 0 bases, and 14 bases lay between the germline ends. CDR3 residues: CASSGKGFFSGNTIYF. The CDR3 DNA reads as TGTGCCAGCAGCGGGAAGGGATTTTTCTCTGGAAACACCATATATTTT.

This clone was recorded only once. The DNA for the CDR3 is TGTGCCAGCAGTTTCGGGTCGACAGGGAATCAGCCCCAGCATTTT. Protein sequence: CASSFGSTGNQPQHF. This sequence joins TRBV28 and TRBJ1-5, with TRBD1 matching 7 bases. Germline-derived CDR1 and CDR2 are MDHEN and SYDVKM. V lost 3 bases and J lost 4; bases outside the gene matches: 6. There are 15 residues in the CDR3.

This clone was counted once. The genes are TRBV7-2 and TRBJ2-1, with 8 bases that match TRBD1. Trimming at V came to 2 bases and at J to 9 bases, leaving 15 bases not matched to a gene. The CDR3 extends over 17 amino acids. Germline assignment: CDR1 SGHTA and CDR2 FQGNSA. The CDR3 coding sequence is TGTGCCAGCAGCTTAACGCCACCGGGACAGGTCGCTGGTGAGCAGTTCTTC. It translates to CASSLTPPGQVAGEQFF.